The rows below give T cell receptor beta chains drawn from one sample of a study of T-cell reconstitution after alpha-beta-depleted transplantation in children. TCRdb fed the PCR reads into MiXCR, producing one record per CDR3 protein. The repertoire includes 280,000 or so distinct CDR3 sequences, roughly 10% of them detected once, and 23% sits in the top ten. The sample was peripheral blood, taken 180 days after TCRalphabeta/CD19-depleted stem cell transplant. Receptors originate from a male patient between 2 and 9 years old who had a stem cell transplant for chronic granulomatous disease, so the T cells may come from the graft donor. Both conserved end residues are part of each CDR3. The D gene is left open where the match is weak. Clone size is given for some rows only: seen once, a few or many times, or a class if the clone is expanded.

cdr3_aa,cdr3_nt,j_call,clone_size,cdr3_length,v_call,d_call
CASKGPDGYF,TGTGCCAGCAAAGGCCCCGATGGGTATTTT,TRBJ2-3,many,10,TRBV2,NA
CASSPQGARQPQHF,TGTGCCAGCAGTCCTCAGGGGGCTCGGCAGCCCCAGCATTTT,TRBJ1-5,many,14,TRBV28,TRBD1
CSAPGLAGINEQFF,TGCAGTGCGCCCGGGCTAGCGGGTATCAATGAGCAGTTCTTC,TRBJ2-1,many,14,TRBV20-1,TRBD2
CASSSGGYTQYF,TGTGCCAGCAGCTCGGGGGGATATACGCAGTATTTT,TRBJ2-3,many,12,TRBV7-2,TRBD2
CASSPVGSGANVLTF,TGTGCCAGCTCACCGGTAGGCTCTGGGGCCAACGTCCTGACTTTC,TRBJ2-6,few,15,TRBV18,NA
CASSFPSGGNGYEQYF,TGTGCCAGCAGCTTCCCTTCAGGGGGCAACGGCTACGAGCAGTACTTC,TRBJ2-7,many,16,TRBV5-5,TRBD1
CASSSSGRDTQYF,TGTGCCAGCAGTTCGTCAGGGAGGGATACGCAGTATTTT,TRBJ2-3,NA,13,TRBV6-2/TRBV6-3,NA
CASSLGPFGTGDNEQFF,TGCGCCAGCAGCTTGGGCCCCTTCGGGACAGGGGACAATGAGCAGTTCTTC,TRBJ2-1,many,17,TRBV5-1,TRBD1
CASSFSLRAAYNEQFF,TGTGCCAGCAGCTTTTCATTGCGGGCCGCCTACAATGAGCAGTTCTTC,TRBJ2-1,many,16,TRBV7-9,NA
CSVGPRTGYYEQYF,TGCAGCGTGGGCCCAAGGACAGGGTACTACGAGCAGTACTTC,TRBJ2-7,many,14,TRBV29-1,TRBD1
CASSEATGNGANVLTF,TGTGCCAGCAGTGAAGCGACAGGGAACGGGGCCAACGTCCTGACTTTC,TRBJ2-6,many,16,TRBV6-1,TRBD1
CSVRRDGGNTIYF,TGCAGCGTTCGCCGGGACGGGGGAAACACCATATATTTT,TRBJ1-3,many,13,TRBV29-1,NA
CASRPGLAGVDEQFF,TGTGCCAGCAGACCAGGACTAGCGGGAGTCGATGAGCAGTTCTTC,TRBJ2-1,many,15,TRBV7-6,TRBD2
CASRDGPERPFF,TGTGCCAGCAGGGATGGACCCGAACGGCCGTTTTTT,TRBJ1-4,many,12,TRBV12-3/TRBV12-4,NA
CASSLTGIGEQPQHF,TGTGCCAGCAGCCTCACAGGGATCGGCGAGCAGCCCCAGCATTTT,TRBJ1-5,many,15,TRBV7-9,NA
CSARGDFDYNEQFF,TGCAGTGCTCGAGGGGACTTCGACTACAATGAGCAGTTCTTC,TRBJ2-1,many,14,TRBV20-1,NA
CASSPPGSSSYNEQFF,TGTGCCAGCTCACCACCCGGCAGCAGCTCCTACAATGAGCAGTTCTTC,TRBJ2-1,few,16,TRBV18,NA
CASSLFAGGPLNEQYF,TGTGCCAGCAGCTTATTTGCGGGAGGGCCTTTGAACGAGCAGTACTTC,TRBJ2-7,few,16,TRBV13,TRBD2
CSASYRYEQYF,TGCAGTGCTAGCTACCGGTACGAGCAGTACTTC,TRBJ2-7,many,11,TRBV20-1,NA
CASSGTGSTGELFF,TGTGCCAGCAGCGGTACAGGATCCACCGGGGAGCTGTTTTTT,TRBJ2-2,many,14,TRBV9,NA
CASSSSGGHTGELFF,TGTGCCAGTAGTTCGAGCGGGGGGCACACCGGGGAGCTGTTTTTT,TRBJ2-2,few,15,TRBV19,TRBD2
CSAQGDRGRGELFF,TGCAGCGCCCAAGGGGACAGGGGACGCGGGGAGCTGTTTTTT,TRBJ2-2,many,14,TRBV29-1,TRBD1
CSAKATGQGNTEAFF,TGCAGTGCAAAAGCCACAGGGCAGGGGAACACTGAAGCTTTCTTT,TRBJ1-1,many,15,TRBV20-1,NA
CASSLAAGAYNEQFF,TGTGCCAGCAGCTTAGCGGCAGGCGCCTACAATGAGCAGTTCTTC,TRBJ2-1,many,15,TRBV7-9,NA
CATSKPAQSTDTQYF,TGTGCCACCAGCAAGCCCGCCCAAAGCACAGATACGCAGTATTTT,TRBJ2-3,many,15,TRBV15,NA
CASSRKKTSGSVETQYF,TGCGCCAGCAGCCGAAAGAAGACTAGCGGGAGCGTAGAGACCCAGTACTTC,TRBJ2-5,many,17,TRBV5-1,TRBD2
CASSTGGYSNQPQHF,TGTGCCAGCAGCACCGGGGGATATAGCAATCAGCCCCAGCATTTT,TRBJ1-5,many,15,TRBV12-3/TRBV12-4,NA
CSARDRIAGIKGEQFF,TGCAGTGCTAGAGATCGGATAGCGGGTATAAAGGGTGAGCAGTTCTTC,TRBJ2-1,many,16,TRBV20-1,TRBD2
CASSLAPLPKKFF,TGTGCCAGCAGTTTAGCCCCTCTCCCAAAGAAGTTCTTC,TRBJ2-1,NA,13,TRBV12-3/TRBV12-4,NA
CASSRGTPNTGELFF,TGTGCCAGCTCCCGCGGGACGCCGAACACCGGGGAGCTGTTTTTT,TRBJ2-2,many,15,TRBV18,NA
CASSATYEQYF,TGTGCCAGCTCAGCCACCTACGAGCAGTACTTC,TRBJ2-7,many,11,TRBV18,NA
CASSWTGSGGAFF,TGTGCCAGCAGCTGGACAGGGTCTGGGGGGGCTTTCTTT,TRBJ1-1,once,13,TRBV5-4,TRBD1
CASSRPGLAGGEETQYF,TGTGCCAGCAGTCGCCCGGGACTAGCGGGAGGTGAAGAGACCCAGTACTTC,TRBJ2-5,many,17,TRBV6-5,TRBD2
CASSLGRGQYF,TGTGCCAGCAGTCTAGGGCGTGGCCAGTACTTC,TRBJ2-5,many,11,TRBV12-3/TRBV12-4,NA
CSSTRGGTGELFF,TGCAGCTCCACACGAGGGGGGACCGGGGAGCTGTTTTTT,TRBJ2-2,many,13,TRBV29-1,NA
CATKGKVYEQYF,TGTGCCACCAAGGGAAAGGTCTACGAGCAGTACTTC,TRBJ2-7,few,12,TRBV2,NA
CASGETQYF,TGTGCCAGCGGAGAGACCCAGTACTTC,TRBJ2-5,many,9,TRBV6-6,NA
CSAGDSGTNTEAFF,TGCAGTGCTGGTGACTCGGGAACCAACACTGAAGCTTTCTTT,TRBJ1-1,many,14,TRBV20-1,NA
CATAPLGAKNIQYF,TGTGCCACGGCTCCCCTGGGCGCCAAAAACATTCAGTACTTC,TRBJ2-4,many,14,TRBV6-2/TRBV6-3,NA
CASKKDRGEYEQYF,TGTGCCAGCAAAAAGGACAGGGGGGAATACGAGCAGTACTTC,TRBJ2-7,many,14,TRBV2,TRBD1
CSTRGAEETQYF,TGCAGCACCAGGGGGGCGGAAGAGACCCAGTACTTC,TRBJ2-5,NA,12,TRBV29-1,NA
CASSYGSGRSSTGELFF,TGCGCCAGCAGCTATGGTAGCGGGAGAAGTAGCACCGGGGAGCTGTTTTTT,TRBJ2-2,many,17,TRBV5-1,TRBD2
CASSSYRESNQPQHF,TGTGCCAGCAGTTCCTACAGGGAGAGCAATCAGCCCCAGCATTTT,TRBJ1-5,many,15,TRBV27,NA
CASSQYFGAGQNYEQYF,TGTGCCAGCAGCCAATATTTTGGTGCGGGACAGAACTACGAGCAGTACTTC,TRBJ2-7,few,17,TRBV14,NA
CSASRADRAGANYGYTF,TGCAGTGCTAGCCGGGCGGACAGGGCCGGAGCTAACTATGGCTACACCTTC,TRBJ1-2,many,17,TRBV20-1,TRBD1
CSAPRSGRDRNEQFF,TGCAGTGCTCCTCGTAGCGGGAGGGATAGGAATGAGCAGTTCTTC,TRBJ2-1,many,15,TRBV20-1,TRBD2
CASSQGQGHEQYF,TGTGCCAGCAGCCAAGGACAGGGCCACGAGCAGTACTTC,TRBJ2-7,NA,13,TRBV5-4,TRBD1
CASSLGLAEREQYF,TGCGCCAGCAGCTTGGGACTAGCGGAAAGGGAGCAGTACTTC,TRBJ2-7,many,14,TRBV5-1,TRBD2
CASSLSGKAEAFF,TGTGCCAGCAGCTTATCGGGCAAAGCTGAAGCTTTCTTT,TRBJ1-1,many,13,TRBV7-9,NA